This entry describes one T cell receptor (beta chain). What it binds is not known. The data were taken from a study of cytomegalovirus exposure and HLA in healthy donors. The study, taken as a whole, reports: Earlier results showed most TCR beta V segments being productive about 87% or about 30% of the time. Later, an analysis found that common viral pathogens appeared to be linked with several of the most significant clusters.

The CDR3 runs 15 residues. J lost 0 bases, V lost 3 bases, and 2 bases had no gene match. Germline CDR1 WNHNN, CDR2 SYGVQD (reference sequence). Healthy bone marrow donors formed the donor group. Both 60 Vbeta primers and 13 Jbeta primers went into the PCR. The protocol was immunoSEQ multiplex PCR, while the TCRdb copy is restricted to in-frame clones and leaves out a portion. The sample shows 150,000 to 200,000 clones, approximately 88% of them seen only once. This receptor was taken from a woman between 18 and 30 years old in good health and CMV-seronegative. The sequenced sample was PBMCs. The chain recombines TRBV10-1 with TRBJ2-4; 7 bases line up with TRBD1. In DNA, the CDR3 is TGCGCCAGCAGTGAAAGGGGGCCAGCCAAAAACATTCAGTACTTC. Translated: CASSERGPAKNIQYF.